This entry lists 8 T cell receptor beta chains sequenced from one sample in a study of T cell changes during pregnancy in multiple sclerosis. Produced via immunoSEQ multiplex PCR; TCRdb's table is partial and in-frame only. The sample comprises roughly 76,000 clones, about 89% of which are singletons, and 0.4% to 0.6% rests with the top ten. The input for sequencing was CD4+ T cells from peripheral blood mononuclear cells, taken in the second trimester of pregnancy. The source is a female donor with multiple sclerosis, enrolled in a pregnancy study.

This chain uses TRBV5-6 with TRBJ2-7; 8 positions agree with TRBD2. Germline-derived CDR1 and CDR2 are SGHDT and YYEEEE. V trimming: 2 bases; J trimming: 6 bases; junction bases outside the gene matches: 7. The CDR3 covers 14 residues. CDR3 sequence reads: CASSFPGGRAEQYF. The CDR3 nucleotides are TGTGCCAGCAGCTTTCCGGGGGGGAGGGCCGAGCAGTACTTC.

This sequence joins TRBV2 and TRBJ1-1; no clear D gene. Germline V gene data show CDR1 as SNHLY and CDR2 as FYNNEI. The V end lost 4 bases, the J end lost 1 base, and 7 bases lay between the germline ends. The CDR3 contains 13 residues. CDR3 nucleotides: TGTGCCAGCAGTGTGAGAGGGAACACTGAAGCTTTCTTT. Amino acids: CASSVRGNTEAFF. Full variable domain (outside the CDR3, taken from reference TRBV2 and TRBJ1-1): EPEVTQTPSHQVTQMGQEVILRCVPISNHLYFYWYRQILGQKVEFLVSFYNNEISEKSEIFDDQFSVERPDGSNFTLKIRSTKLEDSAMYFCASSVRGNTEAFFGQGTRLTVV.

The rearrangement joins TRBV6-6 to TRBJ2-7, with 7 bases that match TRBD1. The CDR3 has 15 amino acids. With V trimmed by 0 bases and J by 2 bases, 4 bases remained unmatched. Germline CDR1 is MNHNY and CDR2 is SVGAGI (reference sequence). DNA of the CDR3: TGTGCCAGCAGTTACTCGTGGACAGGAACCTACGAGCAGTACTTC. This sequence encodes CASSYSWTGTYEQYF.

The chain employs TRBV2 and TRBJ2-1; 8 bases align to TRBD2. The V gene end was trimmed by 7 bases and the J gene end by 5 bases; junction bases not matched to a gene: 10. This CDR3 has 15 amino acids. Germline V gene lookup returns CDR1 SNHLY and CDR2 FYNNEI. CDR3 residues: CASIRLSGDNNEQFF. The CDR3 region has the DNA TGTGCCAGCATTCGCCTTAGCGGGGACAACAATGAGCAGTTCTTC.

The chain employs TRBV7-2 and TRBJ2-7, with 11 bases that match TRBD2. The CDR3 extends over 12 amino acids. Germline CDR1 SGHTA, CDR2 FQGNSA. With V trimmed by 8 bases and J by 6 bases, 3 bases remained unmatched. The CDR3 is CASGLAGGEQYF. CDR3 coding DNA: TGTGCCAGCGGTCTAGCGGGAGGCGAGCAGTACTTC.

The rearrangement links TRBV4-3 to TRBJ2-3; no clear D. V gave up 1 base and J gave up 0 bases, with 8 bases separating them. This CDR3 has 15 amino acids. CDR1 and CDR2 from the germline V gene are LGHNA and YSLEER. The CDR3 region has the DNA TGCGCCAGCAGCCAAGTTTTGGCTAGCACAGATACGCAGTATTTT. Protein sequence: CASSQVLASTDTQYF.

The chain employs TRBV5-1 and TRBJ2-1; D possibly corresponds to TRBD2 (6 bases). The germline V gene encodes CDR1 SGHRS and CDR2 YFSETQ. This CDR3 comprises 14 residues. Trimming stripped 3 bases from V and 2 bases from J, with 9 bases between. CDR3 sequence reads: CASSSDYTYNEQFF. As DNA, the CDR3 is TGCGCCAGCAGCTCGGACTATACCTACAATGAGCAGTTCTTC.

This clone has a handful of counts. The chain combines TRBV5-4 with TRBJ1-1; TRBD1 aligns across 10 bases. V lost 3 bases and J lost 3; bases outside the gene matches: 8. Germline-derived CDR1 and CDR2 are SGHNT and YYREEE (reference sequence). The CDR3 contains 16 residues. As DNA, the CDR3 is TGTGCCAGCAGCTCCGACAGGGGGCTTAAGGACACTGAAGCTTTCTTT. Its protein is CASSSDRGLKDTEAFF.